The 27 T cell receptor beta chains listed next were all sequenced from one sample in a study of T cell responses to AZD1222 COVID-19 vaccine. The protocol was immunoSEQ multiplex PCR, while the TCRdb copy is restricted to in-frame clones and leaves out a portion. The sample has 100,000 or so clones; about 90% are singletons. Sequencing was performed on peripheral blood, taken on day 0 of MenACWY control vaccination. All receptors come from an adult in good health.

This rearrangement joins TRBV3-1 (or the pseudogene TRBV3-2) to TRBJ1-2, with a weak D call TRBD1 (6 bases). Deletions cut 4 bases from V and 8 bases from J, with 14 bases between. The V gene's germline CDR1 is LGHDT and CDR2 YNNKEL (reference sequence). The CDR3 runs to 13 residues. The CDR3 DNA reads as TGTGCCAGCAGCCGACAGGCCGGCGTAGGCTACACCTTC. This codes for CASSRQAGVGYTF.

The gene calls are TRBV5-1 and TRBJ1-1; D gene ambiguous. The germline V gene encodes CDR1 SGHRS and CDR2 YFSETQ. There are 11 residues in the CDR3. Trimming removed 7 bases at V and 3 bases at J, with 7 bases between. The CDR3 loop reads CASVRDTEAFF. The CDR3 nucleotides read TGCGCCAGCGTCCGCGACACTGAAGCTTTCTTT. Supplemented by reference TRBV5-1 and TRBJ1-1, the full variable domain reads KAGVTQTPRYLIKTRGQQVTLSCSPISGHRSVSWYQQTPGQGLQFLFEYFSETQRNKGNFPGRFSGRQFSNSRSEMNVSTLELGDSALYLCASVRDTEAFFGQGTRLTVV.

J is TRBJ2-3 and V is TRBV3-1 (or the pseudogene TRBV3-2), with 7 bases aligning to TRBD2. This CDR3 comprises 16 residues. CDR1 LGHDT and CDR2 YNNKEL come from the germline V gene (reference sequence). J gave up 1 base and V 1 base, and 5 bases lay outside the gene matches. The CDR3 protein is CASSQAQGGGTDTQYF. CDR3 DNA: TGTGCCAGCAGCCAAGCCCAGGGAGGGGGCACAGATACGCAGTATTTT.

This CDR3 is CSASSGSGTDTQYF. The CDR3 coding sequence is TGCAGTGCTAGTTCGGGGAGTGGGACAGATACGCAGTATTTT. The chain recombines TRBV20-1 with TRBJ2-3; weak D call: TRBD2 (5 bases). The CDR3 totals 14 residues. Germline assignment: CDR1 DFQATT and CDR2 SNEGSKA (reference sequence). Trimming shortened V by 3 bases and J by 3 bases, and 13 bases separated the two germline ends.

The J gene is TRBJ2-3, the V gene TRBV19; D is perhaps TRBD1 (5 bases). In germline, CDR1 is LNHDA, CDR2 SQIVND (reference sequence). V dropped 4 bases and J dropped 1 base, with 15 bases sitting between them. The CDR3 covers 16 residues. The CDR3 spells CASSTGLSWGTDTQYF. CDR3 coding DNA: TGTGCCAGTAGTACAGGGTTGTCGTGGGGCACAGATACGCAGTATTTT.

The table lists this clone with a count of one. The chain employs TRBV24-1 and TRBJ1-5, with TRBD1 identical over 7 bases. Per the germline V gene, CDR1 is KGHDR and CDR2 is SFDVKD. V shed 5 bases and J 5 bases; nucleotides not matched to a gene: 2. The CDR3 sequence is 13 residues long. The CDR3 loop reads CATSGDRDQPQHF. The CDR3 nucleotides are TGTGCCACCAGTGGCGACAGGGATCAGCCCCAGCATTTT.

The V call is TRBV19, the J call TRBJ1-3; D call uncertain. The V gene lost 5 bases and the J gene lost 0 bases, with 14 bases spanning the gap. The CDR3 extends over 16 amino acids. The germline V gene has CDR1 LNHDA and CDR2 SQIVND (reference sequence). The CDR3 DNA reads as TGTGCCAGTAGTCCCAGCACGCAGAGCTCTGGAAACACCATATATTTT. This encodes CASSPSTQSSGNTIYF. The full variable domain, its missing parts supplied by reference TRBV19 and TRBJ1-3, is DGGITQSPKYLFRKEGQNVTLSCEQNLNHDAMYWYRQDPGQGLRLIYYSQIVNDFQKGDIAEGYSVSREKKESFPLTVTSAQKNPTAFYLCASSPSTQSSGNTIYFGEGSWLTVV.

The genes are TRBV27 and TRBJ2-7; D is possibly TRBD2 (5 bases). The CDR3 contains 13 residues. Deletions cut 4 bases from V and 5 bases from J, with 12 bases between. CDR1 is MNHEY, CDR2 SMNVEV, per germline (reference sequence). The CDR3 region is CASSYGPGNEQYF. CDR3 nucleotide sequence: TGTGCCAGCAGTTATGGTCCCGGGAACGAGCAGTACTTC.

This clone was seen more than once but under ten times. V gene TRBV7-2 combines with J gene TRBJ2-3; 7 bases agree with TRBD1. With V trimmed by 5 bases and J by 0 bases, 5 bases remained unmatched. Germline V gene data show CDR1 as SGHTA and CDR2 as FQGNSA. The CDR3 is made up of 15 amino acids. CDR3 residues: CASSSDRASTDTQYF. In nucleotides, the CDR3 is TGTGCCAGCAGCAGTGACAGGGCTAGCACAGATACGCAGTATTTT.

The chain has TRBV5-4 and TRBJ1-2, with D maybe TRBD1 (6 bases). This CDR3 has 14 residues. CDR1 SGHNT and CDR2 YYREEE come from the germline V gene (reference sequence). V lost 4 bases and J 4 bases, leaving 14 bases between the germline ends. The CDR3 sequence is CASSPGRGVYGYTF. DNA of the CDR3: TGTGCCAGCAGCCCGGGGAGGGGGGTCTATGGCTACACCTTC.

J is TRBJ1-5 and V is TRBV12-3 or TRBV12-4; the D is unclear. V shed 6 bases and J shed 4 bases, with 10 bases lying between them. This CDR3 is 13 amino acids long. The CDR3 reads CASSFTDNQPQHF. The DNA for the CDR3 is TGTGCCAGCAGCTTCACAGATAATCAGCCCCAGCATTTT.

The chain couples TRBV27 to TRBJ1-4, with 8 bases lining up with TRBD1. The CDR3 runs to 17 residues. Germline-derived CDR1 and CDR2 are MNHEY and SMNVEV (reference sequence). V trimming: 8 bases; J trimming: 2 bases; junction bases outside the gene matches: 13. For the CDR3, the DNA is TGTGCCAGCGGTGGACAGGGCGTAGTTTCGACTAATGAAAAACTGTTTTTT. Amino acid sequence: CASGGQGVVSTNEKLFF.

For this clone: An end of the junction does not agree with germline; a read error may underlie this. The rearrangement links TRBV25-1 to TRBJ1-1, with TRBD1 matching 7 bases. This CDR3 contains 13 residues. The germline V gene encodes CDR1 MGHDK and CDR2 SYGVNS. Written as DNA, the CDR3 is TGTGCCAGAAGTGAATACAGGGGCACTGAAGCTTTCTTT. This gives the protein CARSEYRGTEAFF.

This chain links TRBV5-4 with TRBJ1-3; weak D call: TRBD1 (6 bases). The length of the CDR3 is 14 residues. Germline V CDR1 and CDR2: SGHNT, YYREEE (reference sequence). Trimming stripped 5 bases from V and 4 bases from J, with 13 bases between. CDR3 sequence (DNA): TGTGCCAGCAGTATACAGGGTGGCGGAAACACCATATATTTT. This gives the protein CASSIQGGGNTIYF.

The genes are TRBV6-5 and TRBJ1-2; D is ambiguous. Trimming cost V 8 bases and J 0 bases, with 13 bases left between them. Germline assignment: CDR1 MNHEY and CDR2 SVGAGI. The length of the CDR3 is 14 residues. The CDR3 reads CASFSGFSNYGYTF. The CDR3 DNA reads as TGTGCCAGCTTTAGCGGGTTCTCTAACTATGGCTACACCTTC.

This rearrangement joins TRBV6-1 to TRBJ1-1; D is possibly TRBD1 (5 bases). CDR3 length equals 14 residues. Germline CDR1 MNHNS, CDR2 SASEGT. Trimming took 3 bases from V and 3 from J, leaving 11 bases between them. CDR3 in DNA: TGTGCCAGCAGTGATTCCATGGGGCACACTGAAGCTTTCTTT. This gives the protein CASSDSMGHTEAFF.

V is TRBV5-1 and J is TRBJ1-2; possibly TRBD1 for D (5 bases). The V and J ends lost 4 bases and 8 bases respectively, with 12 bases between them. CDR1 and CDR2 from the germline V gene are SGHRS and YFSETQ. There are 12 residues in the CDR3. The CDR3: CASSPLGEGYTF. CDR3 DNA sequence: TGCGCCAGCAGCCCGTTGGGGGAGGGCTACACCTTC.

The rearrangement joins TRBV5-1 to TRBJ1-1; 7 bases fit TRBD1. Germline V lookup: CDR1 SGHRS, CDR2 YFSETQ. The CDR3 runs to 17 residues. V lost 2 bases to trimming and J lost 4 bases; unmatched junction nucleotides: 14. The CDR3: CASSFTGVGQGTTEAFF. In nucleotides, the CDR3 is TGCGCCAGCAGCTTTACAGGGGTCGGTCAAGGAACCACTGAAGCTTTCTTT.

The chain uses TRBV5-1 and TRBJ1-2; 9 nucleotides match TRBD1. Trimming took 5 bases from V and 8 from J; bases not matched to a gene: 4. The CDR3 runs 12 residues. The germline CDR1 and CDR2 sequences are SGHRS and YFSETQ. CDR3 DNA: TGCGCCAGCAGTCGGACAGGGGAAGGCTACACCTTC. Protein: CASSRTGEGYTF.

Details on this clone: This sample also contains other DNA sequences that code for the same CDR3. J is TRBJ2-2 and V is TRBV7-3, with D unclear. The CDR3 has 14 residues. The V gene's germline CDR1 is SGHTA and CDR2 FQGTGA. Trimming cost V 3 bases and J 1 base, with 6 bases left between them. The DNA for the CDR3 is TGTGCCAGCAGCTTTGACGGGAACACCGGGGAGCTGTTTTTT. The encoded protein is CASSFDGNTGELFF.

The V gene is TRBV28, the J gene TRBJ1-2; D gene uncertain. CDR1 is MDHEN and CDR2 is SYDVKM in the germline V gene. The CDR3 covers 11 residues. The V gene lost 2 bases and the J gene lost 8 bases, with 6 bases spanning the gap. The CDR3 sequence: CASSLVWGYTF. CDR3 DNA: TGTGCCAGCAGTTTAGTGTGGGGCTACACCTTC.

This clone was counted a single time. This sequence joins TRBV3-1 (or the pseudogene TRBV3-2) and TRBJ2-7; D ambiguous. The CDR3 extends over 15 amino acids. With 0 bases removed from V and 2 bases from J, the gap between germline ends came to 11 bases. The germline V gene has CDR1 LGHDT and CDR2 YNNKEL (reference sequence). Written as DNA, the CDR3 is TGTGCCAGCAGCCAAGATTCCAGCTACCCCTACGAGCAGTACTTC. This sequence encodes CASSQDSSYPYEQYF.

V is TRBV30 and J is TRBJ1-2; weak D call: TRBD1 (5 bases). Trimming removed 3 bases from V and 2 bases from J, with 7 bases in between. This CDR3 comprises 12 residues. Germline V CDR1 and CDR2: GTSNPN, SVGIG (reference sequence). CDR3 loop: CAWSAGNYGYTF. The CDR3 bases are TGTGCCTGGAGCGCAGGGAACTATGGCTACACCTTC.

The J gene is TRBJ1-6, the V gene TRBV30; D remains unclear. V was pared by 0 bases and J by 6 bases, with 12 bases between. The length of the CDR3 is 15 residues. In germline, CDR1 is GTSNPN, CDR2 SVGIG (reference sequence). The CDR3: CAWSVSKAANSPLHF. DNA of the CDR3: TGTGCCTGGAGTGTAAGCAAGGCCGCTAATTCACCCCTCCACTTT.

This clone was recorded only once. V gene TRBV7-8 combines with J gene TRBJ2-2, with D unresolved. The V gene's germline CDR1 is SGHVS and CDR2 FQNEAQ. This CDR3 has 16 amino acids. Trimming took 2 bases from V and 6 from J, leaving 16 bases between them. CDR3 loop: CASSLRSEWEAGELFF. CDR3 DNA sequence: TGTGCCAGCAGCTTAAGGTCCGAATGGGAAGCCGGGGAGCTGTTTTTT.

The V gene is TRBV3-1 (or the pseudogene TRBV3-2), the J gene TRBJ1-1, with TRBD1 matching over 9 bases. CDR1 and CDR2 from the germline V gene are LGHDT and YNNKEL (reference sequence). The CDR3 consists of 14 residues. With 4 bases clipped from V and 7 bases from J, the junction kept 7 bases outside the gene matches. The CDR3 is CASSLLPGQGEAFF. Here the CDR3 DNA reads TGTGCCAGCAGCCTGCTTCCGGGACAGGGTGAAGCTTTCTTT.

This clone was observed a single time. The chain links TRBV3-1 (or the pseudogene TRBV3-2) to TRBJ2-1; a weak D match, TRBD1 (6 bases). Trimming stripped 1 base from V and 5 bases from J, with 9 bases between. Germline CDR1 is LGHDT and CDR2 is YNNKEL (reference sequence). The CDR3 covers 14 residues. The CDR3 sequence: CASSQGYRDNEQFF. CDR3 nucleotides: TGTGCCAGCAGCCAAGGATACAGGGACAATGAGCAGTTCTTC.